These T cell receptor beta chains were read from a single sample in a study of T-cell reconstitution after alpha-beta-depleted transplantation in children. TCRdb called the PCR reads again in MiXCR, with one record for every CDR3 protein. This table holds about 900,000 distinct CDR3 sequences, 25% to 35% found once. This specimen was PBMCs, mostly from graft donor cells, taken 360 days after TCRalphabeta/CD19-depleted stem cell transplant. Receptor source: a boy younger than two who had a stem cell transplant for SCID, so the T cells may come from the graft donor. CDR3s include the opening cysteine and the closing phenylalanine or tryptophan. A D gene is named only where the DNA matches it firmly. Size is omitted from some rows. Given values are once, few, many or a class for expanded clones.

d_call	v_call	j_call	clone_size	cdr3_nt	cdr3_aa
TRBD1	TRBV28	TRBJ1-5	-	TGTGCCAGCAGCTTTACAGGGGGACAGAATCAGCCCCAGCATTTT	CASSFTGGQNQPQHF
-	TRBV20-1	TRBJ1-5	-	TGCAGTGCTGTCGGACTGGTCGAAAACCAGCCCCAGCATTTT	CSAVGLVENQPQHF
-	TRBV7-9	TRBJ2-2	few	TGTGCCAGCAGCTCATCGAGGGCCGTGGGGGACACCGGGGAGCTGTTTTTT	CASSSSRAVGDTGELFF
-	TRBV18	TRBJ1-1	-	TGTGCCAGCTCACCAGTTTCTTCGGGGCCTGAAGCTTTCTTT	CASSPVSSGPEAFF
-	TRBV9	TRBJ1-6	-	TGTGCCAGCAGCCCCACGACAAGTAATTCACCCCTCCACTTT	CASSPTTSNSPLHF
TRBD2	TRBV18	TRBJ2-1	few	TGTGCCAGCTCACTTTCAGTCGGGGGGAATGAGCAGTTCTTC	CASSLSVGGNEQFF
-	TRBV9	TRBJ1-6	-	TGTGCCAGCAGCTTGGGTAGTGGTTCACCCCTCCACTTT	CASSLGSGSPLHF
-	TRBV6-2/TRBV6-3	TRBJ1-2	-	TGTGCCAGCAGTTACGGGCTGGGGGGCTATGGCTACACCTTC	CASSYGLGGYGYTF
TRBD2	TRBV4-3	TRBJ2-3	-	TGCGCCAGCAGCCAAGCTTCGGGACTAGCGCAGTATTTT	CASSQASGLAQYF
-	TRBV9	TRBJ1-1	-	TGTGCCAGCAGCGTAGGCGGCAGGAGTAATCTTGAAGCTTTCTTT	CASSVGGRSNLEAFF
-	TRBV28	TRBJ2-7	-	TGTGCCAGCAGTTTAGTCGGAATTCGGGAGCAGTACTTC	CASSLVGIREQYF
-	TRBV6-1	TRBJ2-7	-	TGTGCCAGCAGCGGATATGGGAGCTCCTACGAGCAGTACTTC	CASSGYGSSYEQYF
-	TRBV4-2	TRBJ2-2	-	TGTGCCAGCAGCCAGGGCGGGGAAGGGAACGGGGAGCTGTTTTTT	CASSQGGEGNGELFF
-	TRBV12-3/TRBV12-4	TRBJ1-5	-	TGTGCCAGCAGTCACAGGGAGGTTGTGCAGCCCCAGCATTTT	CASSHREVVQPQHF
-	TRBV20-1	TRBJ2-7	few	TGCAGTGCTCATAACAGGGTAGGGGGGGCCCTCAGCTCCTACGAGCAGTACTTC	CSAHNRVGGALSSYEQYF
-	TRBV5-5	TRBJ2-5	-	TGTGCCAGCAGCTTTAATCCCCCGGCCGGGGGGCTTGGGGAGACCCAGTACTTC	CASSFNPPAGGLGETQYF
-	TRBV6-5	TRBJ1-1	few	TGTGCCAGCAGTTTTTCCTTTACGAACACTGAAGCTTTCTTT	CASSFSFTNTEAFF
TRBD1	TRBV6-1	TRBJ2-1	few	TGTGCCAGCGCGAGAGGGGGCGGGAATGAGCAGTTCTTC	CASARGGGNEQFF
TRBD1	TRBV28	TRBJ1-5	few	TGTGCCAGCAGTTCAGACAGGGCCGCCCGGCCCCAGCATTTT	CASSSDRAARPQHF
-	TRBV12-3/TRBV12-4	TRBJ1-1	-	TGTGCCACCGAGGGGGGGACGAACACTGAAGCTTTCTTT	CATEGGTNTEAFF
-	TRBV12-3/TRBV12-4	TRBJ1-1	-	TGTGCCAGCAGTTCTCCGGACAGAGGGAGAGCTTTCTTT	CASSSPDRGRAFF
-	TRBV20-1	TRBJ1-1	-	TGCAGTGCTAGTTGGATCAACCCTGTTGAAGCTTTCTTT	CSASWINPVEAFF
TRBD2	TRBV3-1	TRBJ2-1	-	TGTGCCAGCAGCCGCGCAACCGGGACTAGCCTTTACAATGAGCAGTTCTTC	CASSRATGTSLYNEQFF
TRBD2	TRBV20-1	TRBJ2-1	-	TGCAGTGCTAGACGGACTAGCGGCGAGCAGTTCTTC	CSARRTSGEQFF
TRBD2	TRBV5-1	TRBJ2-2	-	TGCGCCAGCAGCTTGGGATCTAGCGGGCCGAACACCGGGGAGCTGTTTTTT	CASSLGSSGPNTGELFF
TRBD1	TRBV12-3/TRBV12-4	TRBJ1-2	-	TGTGCCAGCAGTTCTTGGGACAGGGATGGCTACACCTTC	CASSSWDRDGYTF
-	TRBV7-8	TRBJ2-7	-	TGTGCCAGCAGCTTTACCCCCGGGACCTCCTACGAGCAGTACTTC	CASSFTPGTSYEQYF
-	TRBV21-1	TRBJ1-6	-	TGTGCCAGCAGCAAATCTGGGCAGGGGGCAGATAATTCACCCCTCCACTTT	CASSKSGQGADNSPLHF
TRBD1	TRBV5-1	TRBJ2-7	-	TGCGCCAGCAGCCCCGACAGGGCTGTGCAGTACTTC	CASSPDRAVQYF
-	TRBV7-2	TRBJ2-5	-	TGTGCCAGCAGCTTACCACTAGCATGGGAGACCCAGTACTTC	CASSLPLAWETQYF
-	TRBV4-1	TRBJ2-1	few	TGCGCCAGCAGCCAACCCATCCGGGACTCCTACAATGAGCAGTTCTTC	CASSQPIRDSYNEQFF
-	TRBV7-6	TRBJ1-4	-	TGTGCCAGCAGCTTCGGGAAAGCGGGTGAAAAACTGTTTTTT	CASSFGKAGEKLFF
-	TRBV10-3	TRBJ2-5	-	TGTGCCATCAGTGAGTCGGGTTTAGCGGATGAGACCCAGTACTTC	CAISESGLADETQYF
-	TRBV4-1	TRBJ1-5	-	TGCGCCAGCAGCCAAGGAACGGATCAGCCCCAGCATTTT	CASSQGTDQPQHF
TRBD1	TRBV28	TRBJ2-7	few	TGTGCCAGCAGTTTACTTCCCCAGACAGGGACCACCTACGAGCAGTACTTC	CASSLLPQTGTTYEQYF
-	TRBV4-1	TRBJ2-5	few	TGCGCCAGCAGCCAAGTGATGAGAGAGACCCAGTACTTC	CASSQVMRETQYF
-	TRBV20-1	TRBJ1-5	-	TGCAGTGCTAGAAGAACCGGGACCGGGTTTCAGCCCCAGCATTTT	CSARRTGTGFQPQHF
-	TRBV12-3/TRBV12-4	TRBJ2-1	-	TGTGCCAGCAGTTTTAGACCGGACACCTACAATGAGCAGTTCTTC	CASSFRPDTYNEQFF
-	TRBV27	TRBJ1-5	-	TGTGCCAGCAGTTCCACAGCTAATCAGCCCCAGCATTTT	CASSSTANQPQHF
-	TRBV12-3/TRBV12-4	TRBJ1-3	few	TGTGCCAGCACGGCAGGAAACACCATATATTTT	CASTAGNTIYF
-	TRBV5-1	TRBJ2-7	-	TGCGCCAGCAGCTTGGGCTCTAAGCGATCCTACGAGCAGTACTTC	CASSLGSKRSYEQYF